One and the same sample provided the 25 T cell receptor beta chains below, sequenced in a study of cytomegalovirus exposure and HLA in healthy donors. Researchers ran the PCR with 60 Vbeta and 13 Jbeta primers. Produced via immunoSEQ multiplex PCR; TCRdb's table is partial and in-frame only. The sample gives 120,000 or so clones, approximately 81% of which show up once; roughly 4.1% is in the top ten. The sample consisted of PBMCs. The receptors shown here come from a man between 18 and 35 years old in good health and CMV-seropositive.

The chain is built from TRBV5-5 and TRBJ1-5; possibly TRBD1 for D (6 bases). Germline assignment: CDR1 SGHKS and CDR2 YYEKEE (reference sequence). Trimming removed 0 bases at V and 6 bases at J, with 10 bases between. This CDR3 region has 14 residues. CDR3 loop: CASSLALGGQPQHF. Written as DNA, the CDR3 is TGTGCCAGCAGCTTGGCGTTAGGGGGTCAGCCCCAGCATTTT. Full variable domain (missing parts from reference TRBV5-5 and TRBJ1-5): DAGVTQSPTHLIKTRGQQVTLRCSPISGHKSVSWYQQVLGQGPQFIFQYYEKEERGRGNFPDRFSARQFPNYSSELNVNALLLGDSALYLCASSLALGGQPQHFGDGTRLSIL.

The chain employs TRBV5-1 and TRBJ2-1, with D tentatively TRBD1 (6 bases). In germline, CDR1 is SGHRS, CDR2 YFSETQ. This CDR3 region has 14 residues. V dropped 0 bases and J dropped 12 bases, with 16 bases sitting between them. The CDR3 loop reads CASSLAPGDRTQFF. DNA of the CDR3: TGCGCCAGCAGCTTGGCCCCCGGCGACAGGACGCAGTTCTTC.

This clone was seen a few times. The chain has TRBV19 and TRBJ2-7; D is perhaps TRBD2 (6 bases). Germline CDR1 reads LNHDA; CDR2 reads SQIVND (reference sequence). The CDR3 has 13 amino acids. Trimming removed 5 bases from V and 4 bases from J, with 12 bases in between. As DNA, the CDR3 is TGTGCCAGTAGTTGGGGGAGCGGGTACGAGCAGTACTTC. This gives the protein CASSWGSGYEQYF.

The chain carries TRBV19 and TRBJ1-2; D perhaps matches TRBD1 (5 bases). Trimming took off 6 bases at V and 3 bases at J, with 20 bases between the two ends. The CDR3 is 16 amino acids. The germline gives CDR1 LNHDA, CDR2 SQIVND (reference sequence). CDR3 amino acids: CASSPPLPGGHYGYTF. In nucleotides, the CDR3 is TGTGCCAGTAGCCCACCCCTTCCCGGGGGTCACTATGGCTACACCTTC.

V is TRBV25-1 and J is TRBJ2-1, with D tentatively TRBD1 (6 bases). The CDR3 is 15 residues long. From germline, CDR1 is MGHDK and CDR2 SYGVNS. V was trimmed by 7 bases and J by 9 bases, leaving 22 bases between them. The CDR3 spells CASIWRAGVLSEQFF. Written as DNA, the CDR3 is TGTGCCAGCATCTGGCGGGCAGGGGTTTTGAGTGAGCAGTTCTTC.

V is TRBV2 and J is TRBJ2-1; TRBD1 matches at 9 bases. Germline trimming cut 3 bases from V and 6 bases from J; bases unmatched to any gene: 6. Looked up from germline, CDR1 is SNHLY and CDR2 is FYNNEI. The CDR3 contains 15 residues. The CDR3 sequence: CASSDQKTGGNEQFF. CDR3 sequence (DNA): TGTGCCAGCAGTGACCAGAAGACAGGGGGCAATGAGCAGTTCTTC.

The rearrangement joins TRBV2 to TRBJ2-1; 7 nucleotides align to TRBD2. With V trimmed by 6 bases and J by 10 bases, 3 bases remained unmatched. Germline CDR1 SNHLY, CDR2 FYNNEI. The CDR3 spans 11 residues. As DNA, the CDR3 is TGTGCCAGCAGCCGGGACTACGAGCAGTTCTTC. Its protein is CASSRDYEQFF.

The rearrangement joins TRBV5-6 to TRBJ1-5; TRBD1 might be the D (5 bases). Trimming removed 2 bases at V and 1 base at J, with 7 bases between. The CDR3 runs to 14 residues. Germline CDR1 reads SGHDT; CDR2 reads YYEEEE. The CDR3 DNA sequence: TGTGCCAGCAGCTTTTCAGGGAGCAATCAGCCCCAGCATTTT. It translates to CASSFSGSNQPQHF.

The chain couples TRBV18 to TRBJ2-3; 12 nucleotides match TRBD1. J was trimmed by 4 bases and V by 4 bases; bases with no gene match: 9. Germline loops: CDR1 KGHSH, CDR2 LQKENI. This CDR3 is 17 amino acids long. The CDR3 sequence is CASSRTVGQGAADTQYF. CDR3 coding DNA: TGTGCCAGCTCACGAACCGTGGGACAGGGGGCCGCAGATACGCAGTATTTT.

This chain links TRBV5-1 with TRBJ2-2; TRBD2 matches 14 bases. The germline CDR1 and CDR2 sequences are SGHRS and YFSETQ. CDR3 length equals 18 residues. The trim removed 0 bases at V and 5 bases at J, leaving 6 bases unmatched. In DNA form, the CDR3 reads TGCGCCAGCAGCTTGGAGGGGACTAGCGGGAGTTTTACCGGGGAGCTGTTTTTT. As protein: CASSLEGTSGSFTGELFF.

V and J are TRBV11-2 and TRBJ1-1, with 8 bases matching TRBD1. Germline V lookup: CDR1 SGHAT, CDR2 FQNNGV. CDR3 length: 17 residues. After removal of 3 bases from V and 0 bases from J, the junction contained 9 bases not matched to a gene. CDR3 nucleotides: TGTGCCAGCAGCTTTCGGACAGGGAATTTTATGAACACTGAAGCTTTCTTT. This gives the protein CASSFRTGNFMNTEAFF.

The chain employs TRBV21-1 and TRBJ2-1; the D call of TRBD2 is as the table states it, not checked on the DNA. TRBV21-1 is reported as a pseudogene. CDR3 size: 16 residues. The chain's CDR3 is CACLRAERGLYNEQFF. The CDR3 DNA reads TGTGCTTGTTTGAGGGCCGAAAGAGGGCTATACAATGAGCAGTTCTTC.

V gene TRBV2 combines with J gene TRBJ2-1, with a weak D call TRBD2 (5 bases). The V end lost 5 bases, the J end lost 7 bases, and 6 bases lay between the germline ends. The germline V gene has CDR1 SNHLY and CDR2 FYNNEI. The CDR3 runs 11 residues. The CDR3 protein is CASSRRNEQFF. In DNA form, the CDR3 reads TGTGCCAGCAGTCGGAGGAATGAGCAGTTCTTC.

This chain joins TRBV5-4 and TRBJ2-2; D not resolved. This CDR3 region has 14 residues. Trimming removed 4 bases from V and 5 bases from J, with 12 bases in between. CDR1 is SGHNT, CDR2 YYREEE, per germline (reference sequence). The CDR3 nucleotides are TGTGCCAGCAGCCTACGAACCGGGACCGGGGAGCTGTTTTTT. Its translation is CASSLRTGTGELFF.

In its sample, this clone is medium-sized. The chain employs TRBV6-4 and TRBJ2-3; 8 bases are shared with TRBD2. V trimming: 3 bases; J trimming: 4 bases; junction bases outside the gene matches: 9. Germline V gives CDR1 MRHNA, CDR2 SNTAGT. This CDR3 comprises 16 residues. CDR3 nucleotide sequence: TGTGCCAGCAGTGAGGCGGGGGGCGCCTCGGCAGATACGCAGTATTTT. It is translated as CASSEAGGASADTQYF.

The rearrangement links TRBV7-2 to TRBJ2-1; D gene unclear. V lost 4 bases and J lost 9, with 7 bases in between. The CDR3 has 11 amino acids. Per germline, CDR1 SGHTA and CDR2 FQGNSA. CDR3 amino acids: CASSSSVEQFF. CDR3 in DNA: TGTGCCAGCAGCTCCAGTGTTGAGCAGTTCTTC.

As concerns this clone: Other DNA sequences in the sample encode the same CDR3. The gene calls are TRBV19 and TRBJ1-5; 11 bases map to TRBD1. This CDR3 is 15 amino acids long. The trim removed 1 base at V and 7 bases at J, leaving 3 bases unmatched. The germline V gene encodes CDR1 LNHDA and CDR2 SQIVND (reference sequence). CDR3 coding DNA: TGTGCCAGTAGTATAGTCCGGGACAGGGGGCAGCCCCAGCATTTT. Residues: CASSIVRDRGQPQHF.

The chain couples TRBV18 to TRBJ1-1; TRBD1 might be the D (5 bases). CDR3 size: 11 residues. Germline CDR1 and CDR2: KGHSH and LQKENI. Trimming removed 4 bases at V and 10 bases at J, with 10 bases between. CDR3 coding DNA: TGTGCCAGCTCACGTACAGGTTCAGCTTTCTTT. Translating gives CASSRTGSAFF.

The rearrangement uses TRBV10-3 and TRBJ2-5, with D perhaps matching TRBD2 (5 bases). V lost 6 bases, J lost 0 bases, and 20 bases lay in between. The CDR3 loop spans 17 amino acids. The germline gives CDR1 ENHRY, CDR2 SYGVKD. The CDR3 DNA sequence: TGTGCCATCAGCTCCGCAACGAGCCGAGCGGACCAAGAGACCCAGTACTTC. It specifies CAISSATSRADQETQYF.

As concerns this clone: In the same sample, other DNA sequences code for this CDR3. The CDR3 DNA reads as TGTGCCAGCAGCTTGGGGGGTGGCGAGCAGTACTTC. Translating it yields CASSLGGGEQYF. This chain uses TRBV11-3 with TRBJ2-7; the D gene is possibly TRBD2 (6 bases). Germline V gene lookup returns CDR1 SGHNT and CDR2 YENEEA. This CDR3 contains 12 residues. The ends were cut back, 3 bases at V and 6 bases at J, with 9 bases in the middle. The full variable domain, in which reference TRBV11-3 and TRBJ2-7 provide the parts outside the CDR3, is EAGVVQSPRYKIIEKKQPVAFWCNPISGHNTLYWYLQNLGQGPELLIRYENEEAVDDSQLPKDRFSAERLKGVDSTLKIQPAELGDSAVYLCASSLGGGEQYFGPGTRLTVT.

The chain uses TRBV30 and TRBJ1-1, with TRBD1 matching over 8 bases. J gave up 1 base and V 3 bases, and 1 base lay outside the gene matches. This CDR3 contains 13 residues. Per the germline V gene, CDR1 is GTSNPN and CDR2 is SVGIG (reference sequence). CDR3 sequence (DNA): TGTGCCTGGAGGGGGACAGGGAACACTGAAGCTTTCTTT. Translating gives CAWRGTGNTEAFF.

The rearrangement joins TRBV30 to TRBJ1-1; D not certain. This CDR3 is built from 13 residues. V shed 0 bases and J shed 3 bases, with 8 bases lying between them. CDR1 GTSNPN and CDR2 SVGIG come from the germline V gene (reference sequence). CDR3 bases: TGTGCCTGGAGTGTAAGAAGCGACACTGAAGCTTTCTTT. Translation: CAWSVRSDTEAFF.

CDR3 amino acids: CASSLGPGTGIHEQFF. In nucleotides, the CDR3 is TGTGCCAGCAGCTTGGGGCCGGGGACAGGTATCCATGAGCAGTTCTTC. This chain joins TRBV5-4 and TRBJ2-1; 8 positions match TRBD1. The junction had 10 bases not matched to a gene; V was cut back by 0 bases and J by 8 bases. The CDR3 is 16 residues long. In germline, CDR1 is SGHNT, CDR2 YYREEE (reference sequence). The entire variable domain, with the rest obtained from reference TRBV5-4 and TRBJ2-1, is as follows: ETGVTQSPTHLIKTRGQQVTLRCSSQSGHNTVSWYQQALGQGPQFIFQYYREEENGRGNFPPRFSGLQFPNYSSELNVNALELDDSALYLCASSLGPGTGIHEQFFGPGTRLTVL.

The gene calls are TRBV5-1 and TRBJ2-1; 7 bases agree with TRBD2. Losses at the gene ends were 4 bases for V and 3 bases for J; bases not matched to a gene: 4. CDR1 SGHRS and CDR2 YFSETQ come from the germline V gene. This CDR3 comprises 14 residues. Written as DNA, the CDR3 is TGCGCCAGCAGCCTAGCGGAGATCTACAATGAGCAGTTCTTC. It specifies CASSLAEIYNEQFF.

The chain is built from TRBV25-1 and TRBJ2-5; no firm D call. The CDR3 is 12 amino acids. Germline V gene sequence: CDR1 MGHDK, CDR2 SYGVNS. The germline V and J ends were trimmed by 4 bases and 5 bases, with 8 bases remaining between them. The CDR3 nucleotides are TGTGCCAGCAGTGTTTTGGCCGAGACCCAGTACTTC. Translating gives CASSVLAETQYF.